This T cell receptor (beta chain) was recorded in a study of T cell responses to AZD1222 COVID-19 vaccine (dated by TCRdb to about 2021). Regarding the complete study: TCR sequencing covered fewer than 250 trial participants: nearly 210 given two doses of AZD1222 and 26 given two doses of MenACWY control vaccine. Enrollment into the trials was organized by age into subgroups of 18-55, 56-69 and 70-plus years, and those subgroups contained roughly 150, 30 and 60 TCR-sequenced participants, respectively. Findings and caveats that apply to the study as a whole: Participants were mostly white British, with more females than males. The authors suggested clonal diversity may have been underestimated. No day 14 peak-response samples were available, so repertoires were characterized only after the peak T cell response. Vaccine-associated CD4 TCRs spanned the whole spike protein, with dominant responses in regions 160-218 and 743-854. Nearly half of unique spike-specific TCRs reportedly recognized epitopes outside regions mutated in the B.1.351 and B.1.1.7 variants. After two AZD1222 doses, spike-specific TCR breadth and depth were significantly higher than at day 0 and than in MenACWY recipients. The 56-69-year group was small, and its depth increase did not reach significance, likely because of low power. Only five to seven AZD1222 recipients were SARS-CoV-2 seropositive at baseline, limiting conclusions about previously exposed vaccinees.

The CDR3 regions of human TCRbeta chains were subjected to immunosequencing. Turning to the authors' computational methods: Repertoire TCRs were checked for matches against a reference library of SARS-CoV-2-specific TCRs that had been generated using the MIRA antigen-specificity platform. Breadth meant the fraction of unique TCRs that were SARS-CoV-2-associated, whereas depth meant the fraction of total T cells that were SARS-CoV-2-associated. Using the MIRA data, each spike-specific TCR was assigned both to the spike region to which the TCR was reactive and to a CD4 or CD8 class. Log10-transformed breadth and depth values were compared by one-way ANOVA with Sidak's multiple comparisons tests. Entries here come from immuneACCESS through TCRdb and include only in-frame sequences with V and J called. Some clones fail to appear in such tables; in the studies checked, an unresolved V gene covers under half of the shortfall, and the cause of the remainder is unknown. The V and J calls and clone size were taken over from that table, and D and trimming were inferred from the DNA. Present in this sample are some 170,000 clones, around 90% of which were seen just once. Roughly 4% of the sample goes to the ten largest clones.

The time point label for this specimen denotes: about 28 days (+/-7) after the second vaccine dose. The label giving this sample's treatment or condition can be read as: meningococcal conjugate vaccine given as trial control. The vaccinee samples were drawn from two UK trials, COV001 and COV002, one of which was a single-blind randomized controlled phase 2/3 trial testing AZD1222 (ChAdOx1 nCoV-19) in healthy adults. Trial participant PBMC samples were collected at day 0 and day 28 after the second dose for TCRbeta chain sequencing. Trimming removed 2 bases from V and 2 bases from J, leaving 6 bases between the germline ends. Via the germline V gene, CDR1 is MNHEY and CDR2 SVGAGI. Spanning cysteine to phenylalanine, the CDR3 consists of 13 amino acids. Just CDR3 DNA is preserved here, 39 bases in frame from base 1. Worth noting for this clone: This clone's antigen is unknown. The input lacks base qualities; no much larger clone sits a single base away.

This specimen was peripheral blood, taken 28 days after the second dose of the MenACWY control vaccine. Recombination joined TRBV6-5 with TRBJ2-5; 6 matching bases give a weak D call of TRBD1. This sequence was found in an adult who received the MenACWY meningococcal vaccine as a control. The DNA is as follows: TGTGCCAGCAGTTACACAGGGCAAGAGACCCAGTACTTC. Translated, it gives CASSYTGQETQYF.